The 15 T cell receptor beta chains given below trace back to one sample, sequenced in a study of cytomegalovirus exposure and HLA in healthy donors. Use of 60 Vbeta and 13 Jbeta primers characterized the PCR. TCRdb's table, derived via immunoSEQ multiplex PCR, lists solely in-frame clones and lacks some. The profile shows about 120,000 clones, about 81% of them singletons. The sample comprised PBMCs. All receptors come from a man aged 35-49 years in good health and CMV-seronegative.

The chain is built from TRBV7-9 and TRBJ2-1, with 11 nucleotides matching TRBD2. V gave up 3 bases and J gave up 15 bases; unmatched junction bases: 7. CDR3 length: 13 amino acids. The V gene's germline CDR1 is SEHNR and CDR2 FQNEAQ (reference sequence). The CDR3 reads CASSFQTSGTPFF. CDR3 nucleotides: TGTGCCAGCAGCTTTCAGACTAGCGGGACCCCGTTCTTC.

This clone was picked up one time. In DNA, the CDR3 is TGTGCCAGCAGCTTATCAACAGGGGACTATGGCTACACCTTC. Protein: CASSLSTGDYGYTF. This sequence joins TRBV7-2 and TRBJ1-2; 7 bases are a match to TRBD1. The CDR3 length is 14 residues. With V trimmed by 2 bases and J by 3 bases, 3 bases remained unmatched. Germline V gene data show CDR1 as SGHTA and CDR2 as FQGNSA.

This clone was recorded a few times. V and J are TRBV28 and TRBJ2-5; 11 bases match TRBD1. The DNA end lines up better with TRBJ2-7; the J call may be wrong. This CDR3 is 14 amino acids long. The V gene's germline CDR1 is MDHEN and CDR2 SYDVKM. CDR3 region: CASSPGQGVGEQYF. The CDR3 region has the DNA TGTGCCAGCAGCCCGGGACAGGGGGTAGGCGAGCAGTACTTC.

V and J are TRBV28 and TRBJ1-2; D ambiguous. Germline CDR1 is MDHEN and CDR2 is SYDVKM. The CDR3 totals 12 residues. V dropped 5 bases and J dropped 1 base, with 5 bases sitting between them. The CDR3 spells CASSTVNYGYTF. In DNA, the CDR3 is TGTGCCAGCAGTACAGTTAACTATGGCTACACCTTC.

The chain employs TRBV6-1 and TRBJ1-4; 7 bases line up with TRBD1. CDR1 is MNHNS, CDR2 SASEGT, per germline. V shed 8 bases, J shed 3 bases, and the junction held 9 bases outside the gene matches. The CDR3 has 15 residues. The CDR3 here is CASQRFQGANEKLFF. DNA for the CDR3: TGTGCCAGCCAACGCTTCCAGGGGGCTAATGAAAAACTGTTTTTT.

This chain connects TRBV4-3 to TRBJ1-4; D possibly corresponds to TRBD1 (6 bases). Germline CDR1 and CDR2: LGHNA and YSLEER. The CDR3 loop spans 17 amino acids. With 1 base removed from V and 0 bases from J, the gap between germline ends came to 12 bases. Here the CDR3 reads CASSQGVGTTTNEKLFF. The CDR3 DNA reads TGCGCCAGCAGCCAAGGGGTCGGGACAACAACTAATGAAAAACTGTTTTTT.

This clone has a handful of counts. This sequence joins TRBV2 and TRBJ1-6; the D gene is possibly TRBD1 (5 bases). This CDR3 has 14 residues. Trimming cost V 3 bases and J 10 bases, with 13 bases left between them. Germline V CDR1 and CDR2: SNHLY, FYNNEI. Here the CDR3 reads CASSDQGSHSPLHF. CDR3 bases: TGTGCCAGCAGTGACCAGGGATCGCACTCACCCCTCCACTTT. Full variable domain (rest looked up from reference TRBV2 and TRBJ1-6): EPEVTQTPSHQVTQMGQEVILRCVPISNHLYFYWYRQILGQKVEFLVSFYNNEISEKSEIFDDQFSVERPDGSNFTLKIRSTKLEDSAMYFCASSDQGSHSPLHFGNGTRLTVT.

The J gene is TRBJ1-2, the V gene TRBV19; D is perhaps TRBD1 (6 bases). CDR1 and CDR2 from the germline V gene are LNHDA and SQIVND (reference sequence). The length of the CDR3 is 14 residues. Trimming left V 7 bases short and J 0 bases short, with 12 bases between. The CDR3 nucleotides are TGTGCCAGTAAATCGGCAGGGGCTAACTATGGCTACACCTTC. Protein product: CASKSAGANYGYTF. The full variable domain, its missing parts supplied by reference TRBV19 and TRBJ1-2, is DGGITQSPKYLFRKEGQNVTLSCEQNLNHDAMYWYRQDPGQGLRLIYYSQIVNDFQKGDIAEGYSVSREKKESFPLTVTSAQKNPTAFYLCASKSAGANYGYTFGSGTRLTVV.

This clone has more than one count but fewer than ten. The V call is TRBV30, the J call TRBJ2-3; the match to TRBD2 covers 9 bases. CDR1 and CDR2 (germline): GTSNPN, SVGIG (reference sequence). This CDR3 comprises 14 residues. The V and J ends lost 3 bases and 0 bases, in that order; junction bases with no gene match: 1. The CDR3 reads CAWRLAGSTDTQYF. In DNA form, the CDR3 reads TGTGCCTGGAGACTAGCGGGTAGCACAGATACGCAGTATTTT.

The rearrangement uses TRBV19 and TRBJ1-2, with 9 positions matching TRBD1. Germline values: CDR1 LNHDA, CDR2 SQIVND (reference sequence). J was trimmed by 4 bases and V by 9 bases; bases with no gene match: 9. This CDR3 has 14 amino acids. The CDR3: CASLLRTGVYGYTF. The CDR3 nucleotides read TGTGCCAGCCTACTGAGGACAGGGGTCTATGGCTACACCTTC.

J is TRBJ1-1 and V is TRBV28; D uncertain. The CDR3 sequence is 14 residues long. CDR1 is MDHEN, CDR2 SYDVKM, per germline. Trimming left V 3 bases short and J 0 bases short, with 8 bases between. The chain's CDR3 is CASSFNRMNTEAFF. DNA of the CDR3: TGTGCCAGCAGTTTTAACAGAATGAACACTGAAGCTTTCTTT.

The chain couples TRBV11-3 to TRBJ2-3; no definite D call. The V gene lost 4 bases and the J gene lost 2 bases, with 7 bases spanning the gap. This CDR3 has 13 amino acids. The germline gives CDR1 SGHNT, CDR2 YENEEA. In nucleotides, the CDR3 is TGTGCCAGCAGCTCCGGTGTCACAGATACGCAGTATTTT. The encoded protein is CASSSGVTDTQYF. Complete variable domain (other parts from reference TRBV11-3 and TRBJ2-3): EAGVVQSPRYKIIEKKQPVAFWCNPISGHNTLYWYLQNLGQGPELLIRYENEEAVDDSQLPKDRFSAERLKGVDSTLKIQPAELGDSAVYLCASSSGVTDTQYFGPGTRLTVL.

This rearrangement joins TRBV5-1 to TRBJ2-7; 7 nucleotides line up with TRBD1. V trimming: 5 bases; J trimming: 7 bases; junction bases outside the gene matches: 9. This CDR3 contains 13 residues. Germline V gene sequence: CDR1 SGHRS, CDR2 YFSETQ. DNA for the CDR3: TGCGCCAGCAGAGACGACAGGGTGGCGGAGCAGTACTTC. This encodes CASRDDRVAEQYF.

This sequence joins TRBV4-1 and TRBJ1-4; maybe TRBD1 (5 bases). V shed 3 bases and J shed 4 bases, with 12 bases lying between them. The CDR3 is 15 residues long. Germline V gene lookup returns CDR1 MGHRA and CDR2 YSYEKL. CDR3 DNA sequence: TGCGCCAGCAGCCAGTCCGACAGATTTAATGAAAAACTGTTTTTT. The encoded protein is CASSQSDRFNEKLFF.

The V gene is TRBV30, the J gene TRBJ1-3, with TRBD1 identical over 7 bases. Germline CDR1 is GTSNPN and CDR2 is SVGIG (reference sequence). Trimming cost V 4 bases and J 4 bases; bases outside gene matches: 4. This CDR3 has 13 amino acids. CDR3 residues: CAWTGTVGNTIYF. CDR3 in DNA: TGTGCCTGGACCGGGACAGTCGGAAACACCATATATTTT.